One and the same sample provided the 28 T cell receptor beta chains below, sequenced in a study of T cells in Graves' hyperthyroidism and ophthalmopathy. RNA transcripts yielded amplified TCR beta CDR3 regions. The TCR CDR3 first-round RT-PCR relied on the HTBI primer set. TCRdb used MiXCR to reprocess the multiplex PCR reads, holding one entry per CDR3 protein. The data contain approximately 600,000 distinct CDR3 sequences, 12% to 15% of them singletons. The sample was blood. Receptors were obtained from a woman aged 18-30 years with Graves' ophthalmopathy.

There are many counts of this clonotype. The V and J genes are TRBV11-3 and TRBJ2-1; TRBD2 matches at 11 bases. V shed 1 base and J 11 bases; nucleotides not matched to a gene: 4. CDR1 is SGHNT, CDR2 YENEEA, per germline. The length of the CDR3 is 14 residues. The CDR3 DNA follows: TGTGCCAGCAGCTTAGTCCTAGCGGGAGGCAAGCAGTTCTTC. Its translation: CASSLVLAGGKQFF.

The sample holds many counts of this clonotype. V and J are TRBV11-2 and TRBJ2-1, with 11 bases that match TRBD2. The germline gives CDR1 SGHAT, CDR2 FQNNGV. The ends lost 5 bases at V and 8 bases at J; junction bases unmatched: 8. This CDR3 has 15 residues. This CDR3 is CASSAGLAASDEQFF. CDR3 DNA sequence: TGTGCCAGCAGCGCGGGACTAGCGGCATCGGATGAGCAGTTCTTC.

This chain connects TRBV29-1 to TRBJ2-2; D is possibly TRBD1 (6 bases). The CDR3 runs 18 residues. Germline CDR1 SQVTM, CDR2 ANQGSEA. V lost 4 bases and J lost 6, with 27 bases in between. CDR3 sequence (DNA): TGCAGCGTTGTGGACGGCGACCACAGGGTAGTTATATCCGGGGAGCTGTTTTTT. Translation: CSVVDGDHRVVISGELFF.

The chain employs TRBV28 and TRBJ1-1, with D perhaps matching TRBD1 (6 bases). The CDR3 has 13 amino acids. Germline V gene data show CDR1 as MDHEN and CDR2 as SYDVKM. Trimming shortened V by 5 bases and J by 7 bases, and 14 bases separated the two germline ends. CDR3 region: CASSPQGFGEAFF. The CDR3 nucleotides read TGTGCCAGCAGTCCACAGGGATTCGGTGAAGCTTTCTTT.

The rearrangement links TRBV19 to TRBJ2-3, with D possibly being TRBD1 (5 bases). CDR1 LNHDA and CDR2 SQIVND come from the germline V gene (reference sequence). The germline V and J ends were trimmed by 4 bases and 2 bases, with 10 bases remaining between them. There are 14 residues in the CDR3. The DNA of the CDR3 is TGTGCCAGTAGTAAGACAGTCTCCACAGATACGCAGTATTTT. Protein sequence: CASSKTVSTDTQYF.

The sample holds many counts of this clonotype. The rearrangement links TRBV7-8 to TRBJ2-2, with D tentatively TRBD2 (6 bases). CDR1 is SGHVS, CDR2 FQNEAQ, per germline. The CDR3 is 18 amino acids. Trimming took 7 bases from V and 5 from J, leaving 26 bases between them. CDR3: CASNFTPRGKYRTGELFF. DNA of the CDR3: TGTGCCAGCAACTTTACCCCCCGGGGGAAATATCGGACCGGGGAGCTGTTTTTT.

This clonotype was seen repeatedly, ten times or more. The chain links TRBV7-9 to TRBJ1-1, with D unresolved. Trimming shortened V by 3 bases and J by 7 bases, and 12 bases separated the two germline ends. CDR3 length equals 13 residues. Germline V gives CDR1 SEHNR, CDR2 FQNEAQ (reference sequence). CDR3 region: CASSLAGRFEAFF. The CDR3 DNA reads TGTGCCAGCAGCTTGGCTGGACGCTTTGAAGCTTTCTTT.

In this sample, this clonotype turned up many times. The gene calls are TRBV20-1 and TRBJ1-1; D call uncertain. This CDR3 comprises 15 residues. V lost 0 bases and J 0 bases, leaving 11 bases between the germline ends. Germline lookup yields CDR1 DFQATT and CDR2 SNEGSKA (reference sequence). Here the CDR3 DNA reads TGCAGTGCTAGAGAGGCAGCTAATTTGAACACTGAAGCTTTCTTT. It encodes CSAREAANLNTEAFF.

This chain joins TRBV4-3 and TRBJ1-2; weak D call: TRBD1 (5 bases). Trimming pared 0 bases from V and 4 bases from J, leaving 12 bases between. CDR3 length equals 15 residues. The V gene's germline CDR1 is LGHNA and CDR2 YSLEER. This CDR3 reads CASSQEALDTYGYTF. Written as DNA, the CDR3 is TGCGCCAGCAGCCAAGAGGCCTTGGACACCTATGGCTACACCTTC.

The V gene is TRBV4-2, the J gene TRBJ2-2; 8 nucleotides align to TRBD1. Germline CDR1 and CDR2: LGHNA and YNFKEQ. This CDR3 region has 15 residues. The V segment lost 7 bases and the J segment 7 bases; nucleotides outside the gene matches: 11. CDR3 amino acids: CASKGQVGGIGELFF. For the CDR3, the DNA is TGTGCCAGCAAGGGACAGGTGGGGGGTATCGGGGAGCTGTTTTTT.

There are many counts of this clonotype. This chain uses TRBV7-2 with TRBJ1-2; D not resolved. Deletions cut 5 bases from V and 1 base from J, with 2 bases between. The CDR3 consists of 11 residues. Germline V gene data show CDR1 as SGHTA and CDR2 as FQGNSA. Here the CDR3 reads CASSRNYGYTF. The CDR3 DNA sequence: TGTGCCAGCAGCCGTAACTATGGCTACACCTTC.

V gene TRBV7-2 combines with J gene TRBJ1-4, with D possibly being TRBD1 (5 bases). V was shortened by 2 bases and J by 8 bases, with 12 bases between the two germline ends. CDR3 length equals 14 residues. The germline V gene encodes CDR1 SGHTA and CDR2 FQGNSA. The CDR3 region is CASSLIIRGEKLFF. The CDR3 DNA reads as TGTGCCAGCAGCTTAATTATTAGGGGCGAAAAACTGTTTTTT.

Many counts were recorded for this clonotype. The V gene is TRBV2, the J gene TRBJ2-2, with unresolved D. Trimming removed 6 bases at V and 4 bases at J, with 9 bases between. The CDR3 length is 13 residues. The germline V gene encodes CDR1 SNHLY and CDR2 FYNNEI. The CDR3 DNA follows: TGTGCCAGCAGGTTGGTTACCACCGGGGAGCTGTTTTTT. Protein sequence: CASRLVTTGELFF.

This clonotype was picked up many times. This chain connects TRBV19 to TRBJ2-7; the match to TRBD1 covers 9 bases. Per germline, CDR1 LNHDA and CDR2 SQIVND (reference sequence). Trimming removed 5 bases from V and 1 base from J; junction bases left unmatched: 9. This CDR3 is 16 amino acids long. CDR3 sequence: CASSFSGGTGSYEQYF. As DNA, the CDR3 is TGTGCCAGTAGTTTTTCCGGCGGGACAGGGTCCTACGAGCAGTACTTC.

Many counts were recorded for this clonotype. This sequence joins TRBV28 and TRBJ1-1, with 9 positions matching TRBD1. V dropped 7 bases and J dropped 5; count of bases not matched to a gene: 5. This CDR3 spans 13 amino acids. Germline lookup yields CDR1 MDHEN and CDR2 SYDVKM. Here the CDR3 reads CASNDRGRTEAFF. CDR3 DNA: TGTGCCAGCAATGACAGGGGGAGGACTGAAGCTTTCTTT.

At least ten counts were recorded for this clonotype. The chain recombines TRBV6-2 or TRBV6-3 with TRBJ1-5; D ambiguous. The CDR3 loop spans 12 amino acids. Germline lookup yields CDR1 MNHEY and CDR2 SVGEGT. Trimming took off 5 bases at V and 4 bases at J, with 6 bases between the two ends. The CDR3 coding sequence is TGTGCCAGCAGTCGGACTAATCAGCCCCAGCATTTT. It translates to CASSRTNQPQHF.

This rearrangement joins TRBV18 to TRBJ1-3; D possibly corresponds to TRBD1 (5 bases). V was trimmed by 2 bases and J by 4 bases, leaving 15 bases between them. The CDR3 loop spans 16 amino acids. Germline CDR1 is KGHSH and CDR2 is LQKENI. In DNA, the CDR3 is TGTGCCAGCTCACCAGATTCCGGACATCGAGGAAACACCATATATTTT. Residues: CASSPDSGHRGNTIYF.

With respect to this clonotype: This may stem from a read error, because a much larger clone lies one nucleotide away. V is TRBV18 and J is TRBJ1-3; D ambiguous. Germline assignment: CDR1 KGHSH and CDR2 LQKENI. The CDR3 is 14 amino acids. The CDR3 sequence: CAGSEAARGNTIYF. For the CDR3, the DNA is TGTGCCGGCTCAGAGGCAGCTCGTGGAAACACCATATATTTT.

This sequence joins TRBV12-3 or TRBV12-4 and TRBJ2-3, with TRBD2 matching over 11 bases. J lost 6 bases, V lost 6 bases, and 11 bases had no gene match. The CDR3 is 16 residues long. CDR3 amino acids: CASSQLAGEGVDTQYF. In DNA, the CDR3 is TGTGCCAGCAGCCAACTAGCGGGAGAAGGGGTTGATACGCAGTATTTT.

This sequence joins TRBV3-1 and TRBJ1-1; 9 nucleotides line up with TRBD1. CDR1 and CDR2 (germline): LGHDT, YNNKEL (reference sequence). The CDR3 is made up of 15 amino acids. Trimming cost V 4 bases and J 5 bases; bases outside gene matches: 8. As DNA, the CDR3 is TGTGCCAGCAGCCCCCAGGGACAGGGTTATACTGAAGCTTTCTTT. This sequence encodes CASSPQGQGYTEAFF.

In this sample, this clonotype turned up many times. The rearrangement links TRBV27 to TRBJ2-3; 9 bases are shared with TRBD2. Germline lookup yields CDR1 MNHEY and CDR2 SMNVEV (reference sequence). V lost 3 bases and J lost 0; bases outside the gene matches: 10. This CDR3 has 18 residues. CDR3: CASSFRTTSGYSTDTQYF. The CDR3 DNA reads as TGTGCCAGCAGTTTTCGAACAACTAGCGGGTATAGCACAGATACGCAGTATTTT.

The gene calls are TRBV7-9 and TRBJ2-1; 8 bases agree with TRBD2. Germline lookup yields CDR1 SEHNR and CDR2 FQNEAQ (reference sequence). J was trimmed by 4 bases and V by 4 bases; bases with no gene match: 6. The CDR3 covers 15 residues. The DNA for the CDR3 is TGTGCCAGCAGCTCCCCCCGGGGGGGGTACAATGAGCAGTTCTTC. Protein product: CASSSPRGGYNEQFF.

The gene calls are TRBV11-3 and TRBJ2-6; 9 nucleotides line up with TRBD1. CDR1 SGHNT and CDR2 YENEEA come from the germline V gene. The junction had 3 bases not matched to a gene; V was cut back by 3 bases and J by 0 bases. This CDR3 comprises 17 residues. The CDR3 loop is CASSFGQGRSGANVLTF. The CDR3 nucleotides read TGTGCCAGCAGCTTTGGACAGGGGCGCTCTGGGGCCAACGTCCTGACTTTC.

The chain carries TRBV4-3 and TRBJ1-2; D call uncertain. The CDR3 sequence is 15 residues long. Germline CDR1 and CDR2: LGHNA and YSLEER. Trimming took off 0 bases at V and 1 base at J, with 9 bases between the two ends. The CDR3 spells CASSQDPQSNYGYTF. DNA of the CDR3: TGCGCCAGCAGCCAAGATCCCCAGAGTAACTATGGCTACACCTTC.

This chain connects TRBV4-1 to TRBJ1-2; D might be TRBD1 (6 bases). Trimming pared 8 bases from V and 0 bases from J, leaving 22 bases between. The CDR3 runs to 17 residues. CDR1 is MGHRA and CDR2 is YSYEKL in the germline V gene. In nucleotides, the CDR3 is TGCGCCAGCCGTTCCCCCGGCAGGGGTATAGCTAACTATGGCTACACCTTC. Translating gives CASRSPGRGIANYGYTF.

This clonotype was picked up a small number of times. The rearrangement links TRBV5-1 to TRBJ1-5; D might be TRBD1 (5 bases). Trimming left V 4 bases short and J 3 bases short, with 14 bases between. CDR3 length: 15 residues. CDR1 SGHRS and CDR2 YFSETQ come from the germline V gene. CDR3 protein: CASSPGGVVNQPQHF. CDR3 DNA sequence: TGCGCCAGCAGCCCGGGGGGGGTAGTCAATCAGCCCCAGCATTTT.

The V gene is TRBV11-2, the J gene TRBJ1-1; 9 bases line up with TRBD1. The length of the CDR3 is 18 residues. The V gene's germline CDR1 is SGHAT and CDR2 FQNNGV. The V gene end was trimmed by 5 bases and the J gene end by 1 base; junction bases not matched to a gene: 14. The CDR3 here is CASSAGTGRAGRNTEAFF. DNA of the CDR3: TGTGCCAGCAGCGCCGGGACAGGGAGGGCTGGTCGGAACACTGAAGCTTTCTTT.

The table lists this clonotype with many counts. This chain joins TRBV7-3 and TRBJ2-3; the match to TRBD2 covers 10 bases. The CDR3 runs 17 residues. Germline loops: CDR1 SGHTA, CDR2 FQGTGA. V trimming: 0 bases; J trimming: 4 bases; junction bases outside the gene matches: 7. CDR3 in amino acids: CASSLTGLALIPDTQYF. The DNA of the CDR3 is TGTGCCAGCAGCTTAACGGGACTAGCGCTAATCCCAGATACGCAGTATTTT.